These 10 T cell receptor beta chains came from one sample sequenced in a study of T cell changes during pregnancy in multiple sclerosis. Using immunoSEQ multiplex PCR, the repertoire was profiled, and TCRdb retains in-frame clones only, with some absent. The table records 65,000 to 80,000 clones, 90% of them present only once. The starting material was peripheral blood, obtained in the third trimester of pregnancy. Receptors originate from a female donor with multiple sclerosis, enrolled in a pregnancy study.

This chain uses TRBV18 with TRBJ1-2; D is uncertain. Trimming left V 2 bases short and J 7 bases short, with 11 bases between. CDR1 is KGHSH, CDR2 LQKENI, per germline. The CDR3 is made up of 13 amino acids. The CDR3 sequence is CASSPTGVGGYTF. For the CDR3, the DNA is TGTGCCAGCTCACCAACCGGGGTAGGTGGCTACACCTTC.

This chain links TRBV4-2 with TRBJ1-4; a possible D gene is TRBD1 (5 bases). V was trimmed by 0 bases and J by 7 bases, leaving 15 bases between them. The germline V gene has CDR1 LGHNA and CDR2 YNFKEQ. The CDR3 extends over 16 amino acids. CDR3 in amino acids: CASSQDLGGIGEKLFF. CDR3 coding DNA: TGTGCCAGCAGCCAAGATCTCGGGGGTATAGGTGAAAAACTGTTTTTT.

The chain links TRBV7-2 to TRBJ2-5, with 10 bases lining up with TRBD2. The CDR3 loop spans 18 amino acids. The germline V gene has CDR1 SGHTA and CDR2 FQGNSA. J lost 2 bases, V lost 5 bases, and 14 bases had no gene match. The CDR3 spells CASSPSRGSGRAQETQYF. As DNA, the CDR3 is TGTGCCAGCAGCCCTTCTCGGGGAAGCGGGAGGGCGCAAGAGACCCAGTACTTC.

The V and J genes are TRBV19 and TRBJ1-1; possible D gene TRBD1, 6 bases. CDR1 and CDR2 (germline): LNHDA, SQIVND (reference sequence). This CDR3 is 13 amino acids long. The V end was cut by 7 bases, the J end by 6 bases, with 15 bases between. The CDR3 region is CASTQQGFAEAFF. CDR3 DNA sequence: TGTGCCAGTACCCAACAGGGTTTCGCTGAAGCTTTCTTT.

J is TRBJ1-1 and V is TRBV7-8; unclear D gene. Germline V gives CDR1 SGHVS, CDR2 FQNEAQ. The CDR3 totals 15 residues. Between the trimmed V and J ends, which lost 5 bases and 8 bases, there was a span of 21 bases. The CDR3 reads CASSISVLAGSEAFF. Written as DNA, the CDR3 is TGTGCCAGCAGCATATCGGTTTTGGCGGGATCGGAAGCTTTCTTT.

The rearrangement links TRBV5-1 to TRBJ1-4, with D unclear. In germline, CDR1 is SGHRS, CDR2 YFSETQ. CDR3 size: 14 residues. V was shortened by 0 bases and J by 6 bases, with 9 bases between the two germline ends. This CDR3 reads CASSLAGGDEKLFF. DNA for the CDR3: TGCGCCAGCAGCTTGGCGGGAGGAGATGAAAAACTGTTTTTT. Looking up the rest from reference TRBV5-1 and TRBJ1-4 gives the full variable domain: KAGVTQTPRYLIKTRGQQVTLSCSPISGHRSVSWYQQTPGQGLQFLFEYFSETQRNKGNFPGRFSGRQFSNSRSEMNVSTLELGDSALYLCASSLAGGDEKLFFGSGTQLSVL.

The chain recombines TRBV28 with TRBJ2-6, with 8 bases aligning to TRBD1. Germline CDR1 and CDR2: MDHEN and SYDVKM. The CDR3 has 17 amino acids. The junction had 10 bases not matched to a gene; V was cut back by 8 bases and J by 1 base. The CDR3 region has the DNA TGTGCCAGCCGATTGTTCCGACAGGGGTCTGGGGCCAACGTCCTGACTTTC. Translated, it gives CASRLFRQGSGANVLTF.

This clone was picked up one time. The CDR3: CASRRSVHTEAFF. DNA of the CDR3: TGTGCCAGCAGGCGGTCGGTCCACACTGAAGCTTTCTTT. The V gene is TRBV6-5, the J gene TRBJ1-1; D uncertain. Germline loops: CDR1 MNHEY, CDR2 SVGAGI. CDR3 length: 13 residues. Between the trimmed V and J ends, which lost 6 bases and 3 bases, there was a span of 11 bases.

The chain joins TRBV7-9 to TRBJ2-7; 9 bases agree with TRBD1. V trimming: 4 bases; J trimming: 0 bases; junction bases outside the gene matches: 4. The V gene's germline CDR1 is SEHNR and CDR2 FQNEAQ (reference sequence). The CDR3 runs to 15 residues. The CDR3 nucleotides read TGTGCCAGCAGCTATACAGGGGGCCCCTCCTACGAGCAGTACTTC. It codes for CASSYTGGPSYEQYF.

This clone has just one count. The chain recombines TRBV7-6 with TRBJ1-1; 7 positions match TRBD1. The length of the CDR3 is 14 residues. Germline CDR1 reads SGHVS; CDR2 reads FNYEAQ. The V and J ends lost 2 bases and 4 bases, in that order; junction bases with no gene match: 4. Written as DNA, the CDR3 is TGTGCCAGCAGCTTATTACCAGGGGGCACTGAAGCTTTCTTT. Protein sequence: CASSLLPGGTEAFF. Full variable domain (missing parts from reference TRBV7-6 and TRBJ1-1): GAGVSQSPRYKVTKRGQDVALRCDPISGHVSLYWYRQALGQGPEFLTYFNYEAQQDKSGLPNDRFSAERPEGSISTLTIQRTEQRDSAMYRCASSLLPGGTEAFFGQGTRLTVV.